These 11 T cell receptor beta chains originate from one sample sequenced in a study of T cell clonality in common variable immunodeficiency. Antigen specificity for these receptors is unknown. Sequencing used immunoSEQ multiplex PCR; TCRdb keeps in-frame clones, though not all of them. The specimen has about 15,000 clones, none found just once. Study-level findings and limits: In common variable immunodeficiency, TCR beta chains reportedly carried fewer deletions and N-nucleotide insertions.

The sequencing sample was made of peripheral blood mononuclear cells. Receptors were obtained from a human donor with common variable immunodeficiency.

Ten or more counts support this clone. The observed sequence ends 3 residues before the CDR3 terminus, with the missing tail filled in from the germline J gene. This chain uses TRBV29-1 with TRBJ2-3; unclear D gene. CDR3 length equals 14 residues. V was cut by 5 bases and J by 0 bases, with 12 bases left in between. Germline loops: CDR1 SQVTM, CDR2 ANQGSEA. The sequenced part of the CDR3 DNA is TGCAGCGTTCGAGATTGGGCTAGCACAGATACG. Its protein is CSVRDWASTDT. The full-length CDR3 reads as CSVRDWASTDTQYF.

On this clone itself: The CDR3 end is not reached by the read, which stops 3 residues before it; the germline J gene fills it in. This chain links TRBV7-8 with TRBJ2-5; 16 positions match TRBD2. Germline CDR1 is SGHVS and CDR2 is FQNEAQ. The V and J ends lost 6 bases and 2 bases, in that order; junction bases with no gene match: 3. The CDR3 consists of 16 residues. CDR3 amino acids: CASRLGLAGGQETQYF. The CDR3 DNA, read in part, is TGTGCCAGCAGACTGGGACTAGCGGGAGGGCAAGAGACC.

About this clone itself: The read stops 3 residues short of the end of the CDR3; the missing end is completed from the germline J gene. The chain links TRBV7-3 to TRBJ1-1; maybe TRBD1 (5 bases). Trimming cost V 1 base and J 1 base, with 25 bases left between them. Germline-derived CDR1 and CDR2 are SGHTA and FQGTGA. The CDR3 spans 20 residues. The CDR3 region is CASSLRKGTNYHGGNTEAFF. The CDR3 bases that were read are TGTGCCAGCAGCTTAAGAAAAGGGACTAACTACCATGGGGGGAACACTGAA.

This clone was counted between two and nine times. The CDR3 end falls 3 residues outside the read, so it is completed with the germline J gene. V usage is TRBV19 and J usage is TRBJ2-1; D may be TRBD2 (6 bases). This CDR3 region has 15 residues. Germline lookup yields CDR1 LNHDA and CDR2 SQIVND (reference sequence). V lost 3 bases and J 4 bases, leaving 13 bases between the germline ends. CDR3 bases read: TGTGCCAGTAGTATCGGACGGGGACTTTACAATGAG. This sequence encodes CASSIGRGLYNE. The whole CDR3 sequence reads CASSIGRGLYNEQFF.

A remark on this clone: The missing CDR3 end, 3 residues past where the read stops, is filled in from the germline J gene. The chain combines TRBV30 with TRBJ1-5; 9 bases fit TRBD1. Germline CDR1 reads GTSNPN; CDR2 reads SVGIG (reference sequence). V trimming: 0 bases; J trimming: 6 bases; junction bases outside the gene matches: 12. The CDR3 length is 17 residues. CDR3 amino acids: CAWSVGIGTGFSQPQHF. Incomplete CDR3 DNA: TGTGCCTGGAGTGTAGGTATCGGGACAGGGTTTTCTCAGCCC. The full variable domain, in which reference TRBV30 and TRBJ1-5 provide the parts outside the CDR3, is SQTIHQWPATLVQPVGSPLSLECTVEGTSNPNLYWYRQAAGRGLQLLFYSVGIGQISSEVPQNLSASRPQDRQFILSSKKLLLSDSGFYLCAWSVGIGTGFSQPQHFGDGTRLSIL.

This clone was observed a few times. The CDR3 end falls 3 residues outside the read, so it is completed with the germline J gene. The V call is TRBV6-1, the J call TRBJ1-5, with 8 positions matching TRBD1. The V segment lost 3 bases and the J segment 5 bases; nucleotides outside the gene matches: 3. CDR1 is MNHNS, CDR2 SASEGT, per germline. The CDR3 is made up of 14 amino acids. CDR3 amino acids: CASSESGGYQPQHF. The CDR3 bases that were read are TGTGCCAGCAGTGAGTCAGGGGGCTATCAGCCC.

About this clone: Read data end 3 residues before the CDR3 end; the end is taken from the germline J gene. The chain recombines TRBV7-2 with TRBJ1-1; 11 bases fit TRBD1. V dropped 5 bases and J dropped 6; count of bases not matched to a gene: 8. The CDR3 contains 15 residues. The V gene's germline CDR1 is SGHTA and CDR2 FQGNSA. CDR3 bases read: TGTGCCAGCAGCAAGACCGGGACAGGGGGTTCTGAA. Translating gives CASSKTGTGGSE. The CDR3 in its entirety is CASSKTGTGGSEAFF.

This clone has just a few counts. The missing CDR3 end, 3 residues past where the read stops, is filled in from the germline J gene. The genes are TRBV7-2 and TRBJ2-1; 9 nucleotides line up with TRBD1. This CDR3 is built from 16 residues. With V trimmed by 0 bases and J by 2 bases, 2 bases remained unmatched. Per the germline V gene, CDR1 is SGHTA and CDR2 is FQGNSA. The CDR3 DNA, read in part, is TGTGCCAGCAGCTTAGCGGGACAGGGAGCCTACAATGAG. This sequence encodes CASSLAGQGAYNE. The whole CDR3 reads CASSLAGQGAYNEQFF. Combining the CDR3 with reference TRBV7-2 and TRBJ2-1 gives the whole variable domain GAGVSQSPSNKVTEKGKDVELRCDPISGHTALYWYRQSLGQGLEFLIYFQGNSAPDKSGLPSDRFSAERTGGSVSTLTIQRTQQEDSAVYLCASSLAGQGAYNEQFFGPGTRLTVL.

A note on this clone: With the read ending 3 residues before the CDR3 end, the germline J gene is used to fill in that end. The V gene is TRBV7-2, the J gene TRBJ1-6; possible D gene TRBD1, 6 bases. Germline lookup yields CDR1 SGHTA and CDR2 FQGNSA. The length of the CDR3 is 15 residues. Trimming stripped 5 bases from V and 4 bases from J, with 12 bases between. The CDR3 bases that were read are TGTGCCAGCAGCCTAGGACAGATATATAATTCACCC. Translating gives CASSLGQIYNSP. The complete CDR3 protein is CASSLGQIYNSPLHF.

In the case of this clone: The read ends 3 residues early relative to the CDR3; the germline J gene fills the gap. This chain links TRBV5-1 with TRBJ2-7; D is undetermined. Trimming left V 7 bases short and J 0 bases short, with 8 bases between. CDR1 is SGHRS and CDR2 is YFSETQ in the germline V gene. This CDR3 is built from 12 residues. CDR3: CASSGGSYEQYF. The DNA read from the CDR3 is TGCGCCAGCTCAGGTGGCTCCTACGAG.

For this clone: The read ends 3 residues before the CDR3 terminus; that terminus is restored from the germline J gene. The chain links TRBV7-7 to TRBJ2-1, with TRBD2 matching 9 bases. This CDR3 is 18 amino acids long. V was clipped by 1 base and J by 0 bases; unmatched bases: 7. Germline V gene lookup returns CDR1 SSHAT and CDR2 FNYEAQ (reference sequence). CDR3: CASSLGSGGFGSYNEQFF. Partial CDR3 DNA: TGTGCCAGCAGCTTAGGCAGCGGGGGGTTTGGCTCCTACAATGAG.